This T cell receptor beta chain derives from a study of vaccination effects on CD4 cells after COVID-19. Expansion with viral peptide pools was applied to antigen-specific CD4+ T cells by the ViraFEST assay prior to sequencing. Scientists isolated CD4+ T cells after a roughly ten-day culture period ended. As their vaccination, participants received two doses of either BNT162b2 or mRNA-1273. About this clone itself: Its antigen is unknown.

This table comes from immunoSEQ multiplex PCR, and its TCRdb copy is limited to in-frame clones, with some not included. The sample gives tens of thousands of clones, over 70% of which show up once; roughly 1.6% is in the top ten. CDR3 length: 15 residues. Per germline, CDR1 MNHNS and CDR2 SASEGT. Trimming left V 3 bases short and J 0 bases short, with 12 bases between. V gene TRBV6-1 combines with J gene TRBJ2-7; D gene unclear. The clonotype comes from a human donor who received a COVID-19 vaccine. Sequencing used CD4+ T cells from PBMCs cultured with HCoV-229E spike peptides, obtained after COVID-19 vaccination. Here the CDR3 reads CASSDSTVGSYEQYV. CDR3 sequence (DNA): TGTGCCAGCAGTGATTCCACAGTGGGCTCCTACGAGCAGTACGTC.